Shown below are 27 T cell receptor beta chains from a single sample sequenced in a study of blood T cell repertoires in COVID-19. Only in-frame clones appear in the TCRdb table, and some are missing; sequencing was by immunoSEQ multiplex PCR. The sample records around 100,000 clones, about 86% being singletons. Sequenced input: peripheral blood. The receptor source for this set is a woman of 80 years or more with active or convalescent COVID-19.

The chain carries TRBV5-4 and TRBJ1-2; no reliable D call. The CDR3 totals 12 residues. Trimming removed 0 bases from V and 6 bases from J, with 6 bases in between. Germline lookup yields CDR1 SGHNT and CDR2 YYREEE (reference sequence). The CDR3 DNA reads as TGTGCCAGCAGCTTGGGAGTGGATGGCTACACCTTC. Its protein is CASSLGVDGYTF.

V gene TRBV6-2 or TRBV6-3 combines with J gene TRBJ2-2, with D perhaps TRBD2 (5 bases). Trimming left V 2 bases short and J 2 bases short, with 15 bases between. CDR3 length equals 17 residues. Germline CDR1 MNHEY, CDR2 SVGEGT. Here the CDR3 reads CASSYGSQRINTGELFF. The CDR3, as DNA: TGTGCCAGCAGTTACGGTTCTCAGCGGATAAACACCGGGGAGCTGTTTTTT.

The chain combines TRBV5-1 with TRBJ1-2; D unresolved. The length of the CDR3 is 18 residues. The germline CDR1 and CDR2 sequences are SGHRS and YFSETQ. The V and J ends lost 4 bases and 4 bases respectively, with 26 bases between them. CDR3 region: CASSPAPQGNIAGYGYTF. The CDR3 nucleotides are TGCGCCAGCAGCCCGGCCCCCCAAGGAAACATAGCGGGCTATGGCTACACCTTC.

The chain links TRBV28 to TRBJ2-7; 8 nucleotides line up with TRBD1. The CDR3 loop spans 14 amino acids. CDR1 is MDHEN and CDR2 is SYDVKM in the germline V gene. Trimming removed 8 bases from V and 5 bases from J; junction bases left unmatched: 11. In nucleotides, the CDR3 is TGTGCCAGCCTTCCGGGACAGGTTACCCACGAGCAGTACTTC. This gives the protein CASLPGQVTHEQYF.

The CDR3 is CASSIRGDSNQPQHF. The CDR3 DNA reads TGCGCCAGTAGCATCAGGGGCGATAGCAATCAGCCCCAGCATTTT. The chain uses TRBV5-1 and TRBJ1-5; weak D call: TRBD1 (6 bases). This CDR3 is built from 15 residues. V shed 8 bases and J shed 0 bases, with 15 bases lying between them. Germline loops: CDR1 SGHRS, CDR2 YFSETQ.

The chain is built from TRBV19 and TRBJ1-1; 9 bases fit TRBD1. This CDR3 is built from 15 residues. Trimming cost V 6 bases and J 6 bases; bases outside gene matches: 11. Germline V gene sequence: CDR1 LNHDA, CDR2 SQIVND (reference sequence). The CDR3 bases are TGTGCCAGTAGCGGGGGACAGGGTTGGACTGCTGAAGCTTTCTTT. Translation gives CASSGGQGWTAEAFF.

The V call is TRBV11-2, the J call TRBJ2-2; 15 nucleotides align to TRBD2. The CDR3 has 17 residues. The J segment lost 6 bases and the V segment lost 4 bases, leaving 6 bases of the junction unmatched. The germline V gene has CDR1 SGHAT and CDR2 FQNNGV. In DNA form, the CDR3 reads TGTGCCAGCAGCTCTGGGACTAGCGGGGGGTACCCCGGGGAGCTGTTTTTT. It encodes CASSSGTSGGYPGELFF.

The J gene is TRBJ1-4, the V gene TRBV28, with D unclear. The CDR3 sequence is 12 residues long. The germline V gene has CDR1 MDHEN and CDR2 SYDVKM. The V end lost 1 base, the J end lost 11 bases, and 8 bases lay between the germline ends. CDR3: CASSLSREKLFF. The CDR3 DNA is TGTGCCAGCAGTTTATCACGGGAGAAACTGTTTTTT. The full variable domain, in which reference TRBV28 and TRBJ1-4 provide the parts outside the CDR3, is DVKVTQSSRYLVKRTGEKVFLECVQDMDHENMFWYRQDPGLGLRLIYFSYDVKMKEKGDIPEGYSVSREKKERFSLILESASTNQTSMYLCASSLSREKLFFGSGTQLSVL.

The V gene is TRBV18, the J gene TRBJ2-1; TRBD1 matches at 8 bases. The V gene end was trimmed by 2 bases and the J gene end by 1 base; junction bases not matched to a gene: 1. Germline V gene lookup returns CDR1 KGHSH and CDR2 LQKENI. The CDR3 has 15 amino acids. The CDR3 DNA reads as TGTGCCAGCTCACCAGGGACAGGTTCCTACAATGAGCAGTTCTTC. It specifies CASSPGTGSYNEQFF.

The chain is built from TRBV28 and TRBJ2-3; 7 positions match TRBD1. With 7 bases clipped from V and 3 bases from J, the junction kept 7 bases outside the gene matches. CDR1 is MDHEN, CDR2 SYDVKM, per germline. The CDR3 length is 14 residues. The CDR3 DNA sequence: TGTGCCAGCACCACGGGACAGTGGACAGATACGCAGTATTTT. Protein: CASTTGQWTDTQYF.

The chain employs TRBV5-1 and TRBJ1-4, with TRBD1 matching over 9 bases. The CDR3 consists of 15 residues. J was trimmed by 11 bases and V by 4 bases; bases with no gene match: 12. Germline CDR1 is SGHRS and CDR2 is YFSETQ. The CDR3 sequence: CASSPRQGESRKLFF. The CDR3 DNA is TGCGCCAGCAGCCCACGACAGGGGGAATCCCGGAAACTGTTTTTT.

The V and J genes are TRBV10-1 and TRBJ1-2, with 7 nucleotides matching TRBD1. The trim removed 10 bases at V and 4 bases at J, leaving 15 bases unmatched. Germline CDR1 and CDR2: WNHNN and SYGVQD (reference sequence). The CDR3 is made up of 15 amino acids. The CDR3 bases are TGCGCCACCCGGGACAGCACCCCCCCTAGCTATGGCTACACCTTC. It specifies CATRDSTPPSYGYTF.

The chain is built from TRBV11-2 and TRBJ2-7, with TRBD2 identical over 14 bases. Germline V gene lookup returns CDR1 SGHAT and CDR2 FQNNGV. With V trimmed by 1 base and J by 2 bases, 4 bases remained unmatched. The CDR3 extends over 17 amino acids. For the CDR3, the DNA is TGTGCCAGCAGCTTAGTACAGACTAGCGGGGGGGCCTACGAGCAGTACTTC. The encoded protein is CASSLVQTSGGAYEQYF.

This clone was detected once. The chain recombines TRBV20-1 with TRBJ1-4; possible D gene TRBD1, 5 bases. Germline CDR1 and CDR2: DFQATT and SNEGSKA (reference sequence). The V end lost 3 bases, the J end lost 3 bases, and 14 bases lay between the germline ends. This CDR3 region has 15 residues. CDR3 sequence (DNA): TGCAGTGCTAGTTTTACAGGTGGACCTAATGAAAAACTGTTTTTT. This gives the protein CSASFTGGPNEKLFF.

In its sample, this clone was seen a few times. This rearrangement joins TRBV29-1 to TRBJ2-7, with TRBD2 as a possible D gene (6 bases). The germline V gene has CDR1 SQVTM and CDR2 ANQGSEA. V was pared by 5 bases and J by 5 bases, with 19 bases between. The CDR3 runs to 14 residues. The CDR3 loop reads CSVLGGRGSDEQYF. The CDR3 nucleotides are TGCAGCGTTCTCGGAGGGCGAGGAAGTGACGAGCAGTACTTC.

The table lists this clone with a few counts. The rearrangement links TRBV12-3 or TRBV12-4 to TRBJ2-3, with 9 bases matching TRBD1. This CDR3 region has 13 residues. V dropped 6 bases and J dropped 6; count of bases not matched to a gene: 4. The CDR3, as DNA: TGTGCCAGCAGGGGACAGGGCTGGGATACGCAGTATTTT. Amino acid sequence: CASRGQGWDTQYF.

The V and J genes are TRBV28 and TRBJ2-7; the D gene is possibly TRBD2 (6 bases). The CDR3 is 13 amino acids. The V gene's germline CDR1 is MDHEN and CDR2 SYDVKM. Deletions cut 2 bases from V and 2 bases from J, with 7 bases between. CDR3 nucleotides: TGTGCCAGCAGTTTAGGAGGGCCCTACGAGCAGTACTTC. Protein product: CASSLGGPYEQYF.

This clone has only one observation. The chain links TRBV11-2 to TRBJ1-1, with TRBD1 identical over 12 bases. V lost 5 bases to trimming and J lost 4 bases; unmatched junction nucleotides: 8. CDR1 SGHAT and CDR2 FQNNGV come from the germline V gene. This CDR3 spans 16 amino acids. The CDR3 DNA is TGTGCCAGCAGCCGAGGGACAGGGGGCGCGCCCACTGAAGCTTTCTTT. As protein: CASSRGTGGAPTEAFF.

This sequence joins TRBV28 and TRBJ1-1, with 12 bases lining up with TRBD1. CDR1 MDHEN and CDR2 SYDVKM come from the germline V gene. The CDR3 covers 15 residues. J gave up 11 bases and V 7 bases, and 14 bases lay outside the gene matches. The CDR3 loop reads CASTIGGQGARGAFF. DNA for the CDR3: TGTGCCAGCACCATAGGGGGACAGGGGGCGCGAGGCGCTTTCTTT.

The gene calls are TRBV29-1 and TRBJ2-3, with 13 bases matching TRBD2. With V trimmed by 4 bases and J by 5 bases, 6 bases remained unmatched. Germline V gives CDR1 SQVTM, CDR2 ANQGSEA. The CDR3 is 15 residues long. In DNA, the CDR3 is TGCAGCGTTGGGACTGGACTAGCGGGGGTAGATACGCAGTATTTT. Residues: CSVGTGLAGVDTQYF.

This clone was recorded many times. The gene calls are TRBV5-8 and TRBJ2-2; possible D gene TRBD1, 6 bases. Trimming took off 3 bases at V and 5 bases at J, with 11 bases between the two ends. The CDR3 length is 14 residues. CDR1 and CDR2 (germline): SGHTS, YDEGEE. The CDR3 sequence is CASSSHRETGELFF. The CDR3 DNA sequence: TGTGCCAGCAGCTCGCACAGGGAAACCGGGGAGCTGTTTTTT.

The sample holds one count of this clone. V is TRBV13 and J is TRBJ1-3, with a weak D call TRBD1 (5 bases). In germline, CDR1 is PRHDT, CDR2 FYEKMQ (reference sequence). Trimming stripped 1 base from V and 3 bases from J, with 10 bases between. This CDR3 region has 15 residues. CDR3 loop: CASSLVSGYGNTIYF. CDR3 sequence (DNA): TGTGCCAGCAGCTTAGTGTCAGGGTATGGAAACACCATATATTTT.

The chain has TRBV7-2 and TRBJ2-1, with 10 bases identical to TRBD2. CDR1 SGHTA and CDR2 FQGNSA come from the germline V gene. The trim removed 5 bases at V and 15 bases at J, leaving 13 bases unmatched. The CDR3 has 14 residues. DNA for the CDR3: TGTGCCAGCAGCCAGGGGGTAGCGGGGGGTAAACTGTTCTTC. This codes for CASSQGVAGGKLFF. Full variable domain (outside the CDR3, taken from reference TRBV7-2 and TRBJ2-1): GAGVSQSPSNKVTEKGKDVELRCDPISGHTALYWYRQSLGQGLEFLIYFQGNSAPDKSGLPSDRFSAERTGGSVSTLTIQRTQQEDSAVYLCASSQGVAGGKLFFGPGTRLTVL.

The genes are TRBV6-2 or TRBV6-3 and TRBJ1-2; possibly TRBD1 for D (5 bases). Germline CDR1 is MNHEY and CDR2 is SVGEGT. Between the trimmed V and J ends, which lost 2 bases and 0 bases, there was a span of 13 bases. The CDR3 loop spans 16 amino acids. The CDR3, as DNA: TGTGCCAGCAGTTACGGAAGCGACAGAACTAACTATGGCTACACCTTC. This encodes CASSYGSDRTNYGYTF.

CDR3 sequence reads: CASSPPGTRNQPQHF. The CDR3 DNA sequence: TGTGCCAGCAGTCCTCCCGGGACAAGGAATCAGCCCCAGCATTTT. V is TRBV6-5 and J is TRBJ1-5; a weak D match, TRBD1 (6 bases). CDR3 length: 15 amino acids. Germline V gene lookup returns CDR1 MNHEY and CDR2 SVGAGI. V was pared by 5 bases and J by 4 bases, with 15 bases between.

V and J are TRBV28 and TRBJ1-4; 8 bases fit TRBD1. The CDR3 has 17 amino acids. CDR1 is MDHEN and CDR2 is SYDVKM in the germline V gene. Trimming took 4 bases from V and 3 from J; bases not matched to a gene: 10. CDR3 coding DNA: TGTGCCAGCAGTTCGACCGCATGGGACAGGCCTAATGAAAAACTGTTTTTT. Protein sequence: CASSSTAWDRPNEKLFF.

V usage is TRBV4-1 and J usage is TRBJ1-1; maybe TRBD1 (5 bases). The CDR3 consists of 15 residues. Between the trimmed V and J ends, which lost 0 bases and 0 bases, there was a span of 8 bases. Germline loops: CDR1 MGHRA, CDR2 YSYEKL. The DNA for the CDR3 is TGCGCCAGCAGCCAAGACAGGACATTGAACACTGAAGCTTTCTTT. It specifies CASSQDRTLNTEAFF.